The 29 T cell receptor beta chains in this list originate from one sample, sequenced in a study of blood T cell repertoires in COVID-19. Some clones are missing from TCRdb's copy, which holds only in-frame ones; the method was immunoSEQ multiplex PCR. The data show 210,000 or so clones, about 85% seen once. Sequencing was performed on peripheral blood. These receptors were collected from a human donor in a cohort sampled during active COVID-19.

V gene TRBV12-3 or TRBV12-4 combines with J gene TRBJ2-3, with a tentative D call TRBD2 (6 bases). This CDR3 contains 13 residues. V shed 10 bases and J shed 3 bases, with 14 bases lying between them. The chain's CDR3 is CATSGTFTDTQYF. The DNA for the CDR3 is TGTGCCACCTCCGGGACTTTTACAGATACGCAGTATTTT.

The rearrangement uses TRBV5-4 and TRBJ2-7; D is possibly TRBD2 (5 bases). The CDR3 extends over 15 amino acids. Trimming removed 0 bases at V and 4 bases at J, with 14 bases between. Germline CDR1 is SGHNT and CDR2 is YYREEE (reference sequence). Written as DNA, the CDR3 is TGTGCCAGCAGCTTGGCCGGACCGGGAAGTTACGAGCAGTACTTC. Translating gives CASSLAGPGSYEQYF.

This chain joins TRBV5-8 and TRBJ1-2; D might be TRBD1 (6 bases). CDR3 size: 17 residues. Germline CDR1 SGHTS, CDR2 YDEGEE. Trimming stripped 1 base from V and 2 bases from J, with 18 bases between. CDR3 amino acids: CASSLRQGLGPNYGYTF. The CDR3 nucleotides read TGTGCCAGCAGCTTGAGGCAGGGGCTCGGCCCAAACTATGGCTACACCTTC.

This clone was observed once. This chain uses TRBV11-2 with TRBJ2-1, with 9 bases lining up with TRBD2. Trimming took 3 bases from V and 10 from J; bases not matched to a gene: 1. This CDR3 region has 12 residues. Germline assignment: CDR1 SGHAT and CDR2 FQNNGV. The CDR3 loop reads CASSFGLAEQFF. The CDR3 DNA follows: TGTGCCAGCAGCTTCGGACTAGCGGAGCAGTTCTTC.

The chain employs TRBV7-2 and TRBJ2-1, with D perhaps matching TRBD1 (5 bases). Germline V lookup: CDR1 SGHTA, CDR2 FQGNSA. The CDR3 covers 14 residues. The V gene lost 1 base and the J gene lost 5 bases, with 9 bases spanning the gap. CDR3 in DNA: TGTGCCAGCAGCTTAGTCCAGGGTAACAATGAGCAGTTCTTC. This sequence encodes CASSLVQGNNEQFF. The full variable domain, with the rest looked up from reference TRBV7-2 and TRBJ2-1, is GAGVSQSPSNKVTEKGKDVELRCDPISGHTALYWYRQSLGQGLEFLIYFQGNSAPDKSGLPSDRFSAERTGGSVSTLTIQRTQQEDSAVYLCASSLVQGNNEQFFGPGTRLTVL.

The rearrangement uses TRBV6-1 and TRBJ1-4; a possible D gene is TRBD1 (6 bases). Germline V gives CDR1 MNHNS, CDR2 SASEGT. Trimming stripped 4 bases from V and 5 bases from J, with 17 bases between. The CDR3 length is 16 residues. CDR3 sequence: CASSGGYRVENEKLFF. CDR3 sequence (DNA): TGTGCCAGCAGTGGGGGATACAGGGTTGAGAATGAAAAACTGTTTTTT.

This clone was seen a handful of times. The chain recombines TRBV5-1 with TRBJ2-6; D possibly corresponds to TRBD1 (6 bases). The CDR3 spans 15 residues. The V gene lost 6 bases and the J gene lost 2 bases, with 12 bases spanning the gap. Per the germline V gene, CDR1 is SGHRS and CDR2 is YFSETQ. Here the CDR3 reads CASTRGQPGANVLTF. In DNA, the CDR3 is TGCGCCAGCACCCGAGGACAGCCTGGGGCCAACGTCCTGACTTTC.

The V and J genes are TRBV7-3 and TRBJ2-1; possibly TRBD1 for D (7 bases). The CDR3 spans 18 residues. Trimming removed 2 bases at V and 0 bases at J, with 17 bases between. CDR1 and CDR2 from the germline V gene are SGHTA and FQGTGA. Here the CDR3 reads CASSLYAPGGFSYNEQFF. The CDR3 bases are TGTGCCAGCAGCTTATACGCCCCAGGGGGGTTCTCCTACAATGAGCAGTTCTTC.

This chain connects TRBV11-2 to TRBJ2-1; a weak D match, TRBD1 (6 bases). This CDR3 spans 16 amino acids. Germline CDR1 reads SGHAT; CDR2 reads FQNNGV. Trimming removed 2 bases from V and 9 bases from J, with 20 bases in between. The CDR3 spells CASSLYRPEQGSEQFF. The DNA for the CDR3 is TGTGCCAGCAGCTTATATAGGCCCGAACAGGGCAGTGAGCAGTTCTTC.

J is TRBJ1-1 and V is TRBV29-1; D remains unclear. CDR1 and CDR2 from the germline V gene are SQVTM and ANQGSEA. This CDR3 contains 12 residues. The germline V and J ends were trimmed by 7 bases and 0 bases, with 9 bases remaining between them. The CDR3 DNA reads TGCAGCGACATTACACTGAACACTGAAGCTTTCTTT. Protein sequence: CSDITLNTEAFF.

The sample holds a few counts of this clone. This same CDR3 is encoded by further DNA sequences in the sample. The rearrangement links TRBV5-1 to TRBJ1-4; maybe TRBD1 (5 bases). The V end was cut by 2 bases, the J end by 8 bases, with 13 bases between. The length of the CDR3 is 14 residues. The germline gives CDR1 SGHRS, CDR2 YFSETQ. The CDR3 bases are TGCGCCAGCAGCTTTGGTCAGGGTCGAGAAAAACTGTTTTTT. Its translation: CASSFGQGREKLFF.

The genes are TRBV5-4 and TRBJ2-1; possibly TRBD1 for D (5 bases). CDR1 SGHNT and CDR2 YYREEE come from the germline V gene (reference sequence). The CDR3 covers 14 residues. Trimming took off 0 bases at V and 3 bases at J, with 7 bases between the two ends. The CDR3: CASSLEQVYNEQFF. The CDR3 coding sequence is TGTGCCAGCAGCTTGGAACAGGTCTACAATGAGCAGTTCTTC.

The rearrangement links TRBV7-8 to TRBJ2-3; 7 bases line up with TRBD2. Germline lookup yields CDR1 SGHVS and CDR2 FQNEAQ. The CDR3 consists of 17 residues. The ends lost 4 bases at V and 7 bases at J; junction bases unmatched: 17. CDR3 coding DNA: TGTGCCAGCAGCTCCGCAGCGCAGGCTAGCGGAGCGAATACGCAGTATTTT. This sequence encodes CASSSAAQASGANTQYF.

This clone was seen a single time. The CDR3 nucleotides are TGTGCCAGCAGTGAAGAACTGGAAGAGACCCAGTACTTC. Translation: CASSEELEETQYF. The chain recombines TRBV2 with TRBJ2-5; D is uncertain. The CDR3 has 13 amino acids. Between the trimmed V and J ends, which lost 1 base and 3 bases, there was a span of 6 bases. Germline V gives CDR1 SNHLY, CDR2 FYNNEI.

The CDR3 nucleotides are TGCGCCAGCAGCTTGGAAACAGTCCTGTCGGATACGCAGTATTTT. Protein sequence: CASSLETVLSDTQYF. The chain links TRBV5-1 to TRBJ2-3, with no clear D. This CDR3 has 15 amino acids. CDR1 is SGHRS, CDR2 YFSETQ, per germline. V was clipped by 0 bases and J by 6 bases, with 14 bases between them. The whole variable domain, filled in from reference TRBV5-1 and TRBJ2-3, reads KAGVTQTPRYLIKTRGQQVTLSCSPISGHRSVSWYQQTPGQGLQFLFEYFSETQRNKGNFPGRFSGRQFSNSRSEMNVSTLELGDSALYLCASSLETVLSDTQYFGPGTRLTVL.

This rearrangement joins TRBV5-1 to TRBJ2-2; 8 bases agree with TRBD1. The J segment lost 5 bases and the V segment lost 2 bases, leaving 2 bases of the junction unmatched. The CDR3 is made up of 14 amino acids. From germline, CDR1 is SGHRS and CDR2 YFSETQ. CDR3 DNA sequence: TGCGCCAGCAGCTTCAGACAGGGGACCGGGGAGCTGTTTTTT. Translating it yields CASSFRQGTGELFF.

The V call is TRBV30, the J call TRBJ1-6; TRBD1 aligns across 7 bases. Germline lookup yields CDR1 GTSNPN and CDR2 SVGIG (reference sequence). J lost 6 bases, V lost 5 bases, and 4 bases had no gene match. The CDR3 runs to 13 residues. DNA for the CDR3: TGTGCCTGGGACGCAGGGGGTAATTCACCCCTCCACTTT. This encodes CAWDAGGNSPLHF.

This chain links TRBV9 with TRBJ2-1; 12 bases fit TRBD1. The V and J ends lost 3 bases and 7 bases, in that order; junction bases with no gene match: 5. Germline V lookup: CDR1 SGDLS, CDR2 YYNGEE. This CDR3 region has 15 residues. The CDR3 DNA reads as TGTGCCAGCAGCGGGGGACAGGGGGCTTTGAATGAGCAGTTCTTC. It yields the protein CASSGGQGALNEQFF.

For the CDR3, the DNA is TGTGCCAGTAGTATTCGGAATTCACCCCTCCACTTT. This gives the protein CASSIRNSPLHF. V gene TRBV19 combines with J gene TRBJ1-6; D unresolved. From germline, CDR1 is LNHDA and CDR2 SQIVND (reference sequence). The CDR3 totals 12 residues. V gave up 3 bases and J gave up 7 bases, with 4 bases separating them.

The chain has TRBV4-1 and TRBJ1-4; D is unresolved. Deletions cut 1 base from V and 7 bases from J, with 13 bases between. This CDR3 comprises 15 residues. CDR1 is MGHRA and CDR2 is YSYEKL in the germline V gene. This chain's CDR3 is CASSQVVSAAEKLFF. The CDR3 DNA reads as TGCGCCAGCAGCCAAGTTGTATCGGCGGCTGAAAAACTGTTTTTT.

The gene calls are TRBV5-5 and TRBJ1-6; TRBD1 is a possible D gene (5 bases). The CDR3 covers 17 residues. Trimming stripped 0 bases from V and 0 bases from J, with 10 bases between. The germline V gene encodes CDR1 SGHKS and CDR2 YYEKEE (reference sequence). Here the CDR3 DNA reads TGTGCCAGCAGCTTGGGACAGATCAGCTCCTATAATTCACCCCTCCACTTT. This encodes CASSLGQISSYNSPLHF.

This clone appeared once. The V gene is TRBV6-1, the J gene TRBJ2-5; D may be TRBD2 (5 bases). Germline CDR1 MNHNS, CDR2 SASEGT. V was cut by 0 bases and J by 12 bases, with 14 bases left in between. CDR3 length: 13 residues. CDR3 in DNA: TGTGCCAGCAGTGAAGCCCAAGGACGGCGGGAGTACTTC. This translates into CASSEAQGRREYF.

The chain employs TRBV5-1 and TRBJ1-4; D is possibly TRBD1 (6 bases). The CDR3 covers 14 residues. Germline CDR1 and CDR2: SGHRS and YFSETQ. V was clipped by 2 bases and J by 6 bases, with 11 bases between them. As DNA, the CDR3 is TGCGCCAGCAGCTTCGACAGGCCAGATGAAAAACTGTTTTTT. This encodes CASSFDRPDEKLFF.

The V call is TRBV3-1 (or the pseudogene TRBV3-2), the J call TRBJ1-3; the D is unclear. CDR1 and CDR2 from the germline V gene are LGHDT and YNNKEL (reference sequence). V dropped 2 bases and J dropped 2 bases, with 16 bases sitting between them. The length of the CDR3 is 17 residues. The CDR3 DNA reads TGTGCCAGCAGCCAAAGCGTTGGAGCACCCCCTGGAAACACCATATATTTT. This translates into CASSQSVGAPPGNTIYF.

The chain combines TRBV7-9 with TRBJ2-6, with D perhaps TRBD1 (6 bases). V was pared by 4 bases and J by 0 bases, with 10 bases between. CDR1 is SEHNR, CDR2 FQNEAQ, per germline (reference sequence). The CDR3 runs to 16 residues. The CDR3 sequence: CASSSWDISGANVLTF. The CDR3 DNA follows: TGTGCCAGCAGCTCCTGGGACATCTCTGGGGCCAACGTCCTGACTTTC.

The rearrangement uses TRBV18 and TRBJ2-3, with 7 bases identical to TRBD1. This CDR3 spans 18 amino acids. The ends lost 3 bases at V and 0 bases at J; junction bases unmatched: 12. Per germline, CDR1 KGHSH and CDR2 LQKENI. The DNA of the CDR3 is TGTGCCAGCTCACCCCCGACAGGGACGGATACTAGCACAGATACGCAGTATTTT. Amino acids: CASSPPTGTDTSTDTQYF.

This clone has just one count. CDR3 amino acids: CATSRQGRDEAFF. The CDR3 bases are TGTGCCACCAGCCGACAGGGACGGGATGAAGCTTTCTTT. The V and J genes are TRBV15 and TRBJ1-1; TRBD1 matches at 7 bases. The junction had 7 bases not matched to a gene; V was cut back by 5 bases and J by 7 bases. The CDR3 is 13 residues long. The V gene's germline CDR1 is LNHNV and CDR2 YYDKDF (reference sequence).

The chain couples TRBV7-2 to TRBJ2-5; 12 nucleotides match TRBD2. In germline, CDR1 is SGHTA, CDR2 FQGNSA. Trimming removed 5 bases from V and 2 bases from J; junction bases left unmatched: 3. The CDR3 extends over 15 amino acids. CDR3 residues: CASSLGLAGQETQYF. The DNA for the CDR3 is TGTGCCAGCAGCCTTGGACTAGCGGGACAAGAGACCCAGTACTTC.

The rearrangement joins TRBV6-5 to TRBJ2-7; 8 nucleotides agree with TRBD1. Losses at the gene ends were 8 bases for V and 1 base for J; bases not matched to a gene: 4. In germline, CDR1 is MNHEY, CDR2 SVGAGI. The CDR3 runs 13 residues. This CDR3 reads CASGQGASYEQYV. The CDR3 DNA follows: TGTGCCAGCGGTCAGGGGGCATCCTACGAGCAGTACGTC.